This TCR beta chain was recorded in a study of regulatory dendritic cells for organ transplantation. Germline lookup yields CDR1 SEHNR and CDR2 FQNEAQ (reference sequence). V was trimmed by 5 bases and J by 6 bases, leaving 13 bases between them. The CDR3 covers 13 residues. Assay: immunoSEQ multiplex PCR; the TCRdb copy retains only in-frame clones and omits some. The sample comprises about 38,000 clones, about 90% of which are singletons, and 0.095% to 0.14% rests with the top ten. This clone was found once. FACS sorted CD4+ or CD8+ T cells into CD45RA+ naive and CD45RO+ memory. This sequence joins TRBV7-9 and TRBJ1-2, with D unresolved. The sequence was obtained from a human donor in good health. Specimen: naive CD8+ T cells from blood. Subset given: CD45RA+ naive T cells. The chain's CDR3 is CASSDYLKNGYTF. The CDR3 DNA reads TGTGCCAGCAGCGACTACTTGAAAAATGGCTACACCTTC.